The entry below gives a single T cell receptor (beta chain) sequence along with its context. No antigen is known for it. There are no base qualities to consult, and no much larger clone falls within one base. The CDR3 covers 17 residues, taking in both the cysteine and the phenylalanine. Only the CDR3 part of the read is kept: 51 bases, read in frame from the first base. Trimming accounts for 6 bases at V and 0 bases at J, while the number of junction bases matched to no gene is 12. Per the germline V gene, SNHLY is the CDR1 and FYNNEI is the CDR2. Preparation of the library involved the immunoSEQ multiplex PCR assay. TCRdb's version of the immuneACCESS table is confined to in-frame rearrangements and falls short of the full clone set. An unresolved V gene accounts for under half of the shortfall where checked; the remainder is of unknown origin. For this sample the table gives fewer than 95,000 clones, of which 92% were detected only once. The top ten constitute under 2% of the sample.

The entry originates in a study of T cell changes during pregnancy in multiple sclerosis (dated by TCRdb to about 2019). About the investigation overall: The study examined how the T cell repertoire changed over the course of pregnancy in women with multiple sclerosis.

This receptor chain uses TRBV2 and TRBJ2-5, and 8 junctional nucleotides match TRBD2. The sample in question was peripheral blood, obtained in the first trimester of pregnancy. This receptor was obtained from a female donor in good health, enrolled as a control in a pregnancy study. The sequenced DNA is TGTGCCAGCAGGGGGGTGAGCGGGGGCGCATACCAAGAGACCCAGTACTTC. It encodes CASRGVSGGAYQETQYF.